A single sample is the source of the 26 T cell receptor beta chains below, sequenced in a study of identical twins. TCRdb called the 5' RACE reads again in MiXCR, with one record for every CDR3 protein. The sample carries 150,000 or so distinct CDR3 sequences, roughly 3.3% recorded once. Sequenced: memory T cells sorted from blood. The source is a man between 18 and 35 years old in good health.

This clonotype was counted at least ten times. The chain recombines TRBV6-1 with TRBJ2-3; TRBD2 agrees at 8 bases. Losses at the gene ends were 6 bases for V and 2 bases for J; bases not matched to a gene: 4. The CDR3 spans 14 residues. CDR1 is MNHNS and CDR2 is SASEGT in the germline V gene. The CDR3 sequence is CASSTGLATDTQYF. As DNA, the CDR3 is TGTGCCAGCAGCACCGGACTAGCCACAGATACGCAGTATTTT.

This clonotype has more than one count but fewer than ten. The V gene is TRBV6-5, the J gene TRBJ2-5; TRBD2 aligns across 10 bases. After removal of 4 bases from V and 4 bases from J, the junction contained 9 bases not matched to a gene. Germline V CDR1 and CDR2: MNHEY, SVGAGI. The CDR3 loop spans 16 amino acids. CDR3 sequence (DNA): TGTGCCAGCAGTTCCCCGTCTAGCGGGGGTGGAGAGACCCAGTACTTC. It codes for CASSSPSSGGGETQYF.

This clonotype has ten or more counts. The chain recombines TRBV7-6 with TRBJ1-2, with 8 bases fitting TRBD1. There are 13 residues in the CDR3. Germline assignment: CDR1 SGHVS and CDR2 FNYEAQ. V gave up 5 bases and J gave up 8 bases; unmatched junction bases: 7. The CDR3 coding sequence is TGTGCCAGCAGCCATCCAGGGGGCGAAGGCTACACCTTC. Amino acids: CASSHPGGEGYTF. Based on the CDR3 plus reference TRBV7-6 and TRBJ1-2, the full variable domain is GAGVSQSPRYKVTKRGQDVALRCDPISGHVSLYWYRQALGQGPEFLTYFNYEAQQDKSGLPNDRFSAERPEGSISTLTIQRTEQRDSAMYRCASSHPGGEGYTFGSGTRLTVV.

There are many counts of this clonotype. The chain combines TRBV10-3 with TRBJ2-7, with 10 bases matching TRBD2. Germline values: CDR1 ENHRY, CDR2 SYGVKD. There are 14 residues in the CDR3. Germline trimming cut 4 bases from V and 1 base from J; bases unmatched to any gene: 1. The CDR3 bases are TGTGCCATCAGTGTAGCGGGAGGATCCTACGAGCAGTACTTC. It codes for CAISVAGGSYEQYF.

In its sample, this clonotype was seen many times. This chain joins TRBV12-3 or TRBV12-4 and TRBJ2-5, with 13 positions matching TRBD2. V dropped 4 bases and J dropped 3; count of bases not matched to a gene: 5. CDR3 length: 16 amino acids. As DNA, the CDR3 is TGTGCCAGCAGTTCGGGGACTAGCGGGACTAAAGAGACCCAGTACTTC. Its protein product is CASSSGTSGTKETQYF.

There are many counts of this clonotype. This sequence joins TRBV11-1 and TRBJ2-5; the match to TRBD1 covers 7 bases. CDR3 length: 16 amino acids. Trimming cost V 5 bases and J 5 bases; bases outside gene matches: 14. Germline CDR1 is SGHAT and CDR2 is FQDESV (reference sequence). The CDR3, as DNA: TGTGCCAGCAGCCAGCTGACAGGGTTTGAGGGGGAGACCCAGTACTTC. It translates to CASSQLTGFEGETQYF.

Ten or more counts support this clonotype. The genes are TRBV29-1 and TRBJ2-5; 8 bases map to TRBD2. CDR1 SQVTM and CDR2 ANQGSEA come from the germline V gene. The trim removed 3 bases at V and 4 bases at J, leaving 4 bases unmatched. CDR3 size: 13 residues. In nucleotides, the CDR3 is TGCAGCGTTGACGGGAGGGCCCCAGAGACCCAGTACTTC. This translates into CSVDGRAPETQYF.

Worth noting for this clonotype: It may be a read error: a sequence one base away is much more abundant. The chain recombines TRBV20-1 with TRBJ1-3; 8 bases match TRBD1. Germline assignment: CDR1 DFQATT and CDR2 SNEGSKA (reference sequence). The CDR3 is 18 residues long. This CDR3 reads CSATLRGQELFSGNTLYF. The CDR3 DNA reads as TGCAGTGCTACACTCCGGGGACAGGAACTATTCTCTGGAAACACCTTATATTTT.

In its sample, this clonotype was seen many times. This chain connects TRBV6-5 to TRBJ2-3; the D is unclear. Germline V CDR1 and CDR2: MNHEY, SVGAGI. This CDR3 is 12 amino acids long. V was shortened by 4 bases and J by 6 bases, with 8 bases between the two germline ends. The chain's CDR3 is CASSSSRDTQYF. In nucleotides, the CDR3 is TGTGCCAGCAGTTCCTCTCGGGATACGCAGTATTTT.

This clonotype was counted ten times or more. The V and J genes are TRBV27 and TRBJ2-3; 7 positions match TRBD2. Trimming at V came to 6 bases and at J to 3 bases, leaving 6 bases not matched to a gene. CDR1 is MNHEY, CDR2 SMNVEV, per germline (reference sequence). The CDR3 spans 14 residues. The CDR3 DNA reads TGTGCCAGCAGCGATGCGGGAGCAACAGATACGCAGTATTTT. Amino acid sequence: CASSDAGATDTQYF.

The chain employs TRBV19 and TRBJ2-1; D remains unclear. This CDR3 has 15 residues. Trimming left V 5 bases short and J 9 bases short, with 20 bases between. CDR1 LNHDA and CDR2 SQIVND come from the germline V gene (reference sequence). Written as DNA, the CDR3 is TGTGCCAGTAGTCCCTCGCCGCGCGGCCTCTCTGAGCAGTTCTTC. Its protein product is CASSPSPRGLSEQFF.

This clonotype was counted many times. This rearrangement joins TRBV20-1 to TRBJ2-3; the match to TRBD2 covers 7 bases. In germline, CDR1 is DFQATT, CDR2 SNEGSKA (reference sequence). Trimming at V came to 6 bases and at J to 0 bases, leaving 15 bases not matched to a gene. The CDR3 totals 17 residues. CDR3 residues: CSAPSSGAPSSTDTQYF. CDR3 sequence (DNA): TGCAGTGCCCCGTCTAGCGGAGCCCCCTCTAGCACAGATACGCAGTATTTT.

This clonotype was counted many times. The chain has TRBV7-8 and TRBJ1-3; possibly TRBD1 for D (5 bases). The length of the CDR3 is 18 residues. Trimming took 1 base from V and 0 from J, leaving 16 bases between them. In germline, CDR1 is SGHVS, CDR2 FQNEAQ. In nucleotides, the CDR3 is TGTGCCAGCAGCTTAGGAAGAAGGGGCAGCAACTCTGGAAACACCATATATTTT. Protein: CASSLGRRGSNSGNTIYF.

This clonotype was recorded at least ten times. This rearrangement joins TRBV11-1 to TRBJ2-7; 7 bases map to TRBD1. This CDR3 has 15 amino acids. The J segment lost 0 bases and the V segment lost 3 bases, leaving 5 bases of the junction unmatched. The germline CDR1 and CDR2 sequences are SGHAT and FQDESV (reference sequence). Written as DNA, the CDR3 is TGTGCCAGCAGCTTGACAGGGAGCCCCTCCTACGAGCAGTACGTC. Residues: CASSLTGSPSYEQYV.

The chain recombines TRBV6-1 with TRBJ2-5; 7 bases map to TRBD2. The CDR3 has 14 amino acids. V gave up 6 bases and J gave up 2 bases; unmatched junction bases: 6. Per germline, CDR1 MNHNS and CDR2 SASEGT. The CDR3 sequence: CASSLPGGQETQYF. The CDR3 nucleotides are TGTGCCAGCAGCCTCCCGGGGGGACAAGAGACCCAGTACTTC.

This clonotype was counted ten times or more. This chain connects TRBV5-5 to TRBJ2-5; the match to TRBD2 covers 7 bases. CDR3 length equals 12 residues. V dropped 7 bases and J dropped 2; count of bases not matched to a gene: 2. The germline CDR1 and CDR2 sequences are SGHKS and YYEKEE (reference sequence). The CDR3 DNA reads TGTGCCAGCCGGGACTATCAAGAGACCCAGTACTTC. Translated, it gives CASRDYQETQYF.

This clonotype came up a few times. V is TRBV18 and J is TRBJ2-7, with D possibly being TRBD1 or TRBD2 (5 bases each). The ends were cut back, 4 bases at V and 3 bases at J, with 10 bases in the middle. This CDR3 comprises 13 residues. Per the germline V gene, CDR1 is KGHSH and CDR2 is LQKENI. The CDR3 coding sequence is TGTGCCAGCTCACGGGGGACCTACTACGAGCAGTACTTC. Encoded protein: CASSRGTYYEQYF.

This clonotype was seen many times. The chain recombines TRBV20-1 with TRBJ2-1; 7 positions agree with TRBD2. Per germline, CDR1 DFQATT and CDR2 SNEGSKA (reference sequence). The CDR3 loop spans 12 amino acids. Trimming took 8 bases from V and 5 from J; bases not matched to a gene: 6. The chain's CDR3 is CSLLAEHNEQFF. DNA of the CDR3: TGCAGTCTGCTAGCGGAACACAATGAGCAGTTCTTC.

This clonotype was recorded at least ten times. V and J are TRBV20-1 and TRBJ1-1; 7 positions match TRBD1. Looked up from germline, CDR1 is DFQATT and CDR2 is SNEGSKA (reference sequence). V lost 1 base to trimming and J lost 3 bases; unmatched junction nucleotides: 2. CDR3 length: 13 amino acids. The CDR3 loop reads CSARGTGDTEAFF. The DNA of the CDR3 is TGCAGTGCTAGAGGTACAGGGGACACTGAAGCTTTCTTT.

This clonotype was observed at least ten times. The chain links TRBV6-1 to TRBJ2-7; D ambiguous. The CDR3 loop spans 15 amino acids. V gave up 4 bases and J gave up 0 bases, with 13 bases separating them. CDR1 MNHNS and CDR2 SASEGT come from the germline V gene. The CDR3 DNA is TGTGCCAGCAGTGCCTATTTAGGGATCTCCTACGAGCAGTACTTC. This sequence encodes CASSAYLGISYEQYF.

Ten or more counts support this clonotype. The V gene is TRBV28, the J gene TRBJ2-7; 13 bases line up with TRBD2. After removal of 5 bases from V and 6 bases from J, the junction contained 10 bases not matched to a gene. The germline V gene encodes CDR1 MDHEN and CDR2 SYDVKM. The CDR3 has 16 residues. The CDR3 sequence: CASSQPGLAGVFEQYF. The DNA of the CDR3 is TGTGCCAGCAGTCAACCCGGACTAGCGGGAGTCTTCGAGCAGTACTTC.

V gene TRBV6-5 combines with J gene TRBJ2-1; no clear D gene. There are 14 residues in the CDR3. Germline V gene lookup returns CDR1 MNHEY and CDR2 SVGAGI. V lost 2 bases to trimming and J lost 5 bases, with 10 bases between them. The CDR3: CASSYTSHDNEQFF. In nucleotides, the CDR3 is TGTGCCAGCAGTTACACCTCACATGACAATGAGCAGTTCTTC.

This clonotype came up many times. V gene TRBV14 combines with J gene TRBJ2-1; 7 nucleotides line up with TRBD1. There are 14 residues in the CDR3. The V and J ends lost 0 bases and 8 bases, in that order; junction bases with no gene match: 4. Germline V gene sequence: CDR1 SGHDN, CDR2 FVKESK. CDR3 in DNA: TGTGCCAGCAGCCAAGAGAAAGGGGGCGATGAGCAGTTCTTC. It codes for CASSQEKGGDEQFF.

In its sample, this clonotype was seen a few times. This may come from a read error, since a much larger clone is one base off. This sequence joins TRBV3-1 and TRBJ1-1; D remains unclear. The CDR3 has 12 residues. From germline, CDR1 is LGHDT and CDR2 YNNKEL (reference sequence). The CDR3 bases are TGTTCCAGCAGCCGCACAGAAAAGGAAGCTTTCTTT. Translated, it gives CSSSRTEKEAFF.

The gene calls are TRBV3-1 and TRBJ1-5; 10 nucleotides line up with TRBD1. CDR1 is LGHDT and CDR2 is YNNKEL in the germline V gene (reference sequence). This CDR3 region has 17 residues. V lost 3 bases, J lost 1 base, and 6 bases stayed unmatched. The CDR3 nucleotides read TGTGCCAGCAGCCAGACAGGGGGCACCGGGAGCAATCAGCCCCAGCATTTT. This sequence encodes CASSQTGGTGSNQPQHF.

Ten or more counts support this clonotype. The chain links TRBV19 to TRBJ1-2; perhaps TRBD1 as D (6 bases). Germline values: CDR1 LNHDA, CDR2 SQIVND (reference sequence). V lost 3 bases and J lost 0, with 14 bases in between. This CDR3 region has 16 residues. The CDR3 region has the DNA TGTGCCAGTAGTATGGCGCAGGGGATTTCTAACTATGGCTACACCTTC. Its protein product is CASSMAQGISNYGYTF. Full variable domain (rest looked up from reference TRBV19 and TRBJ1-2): DGGITQSPKYLFRKEGQNVTLSCEQNLNHDAMYWYRQDPGQGLRLIYYSQIVNDFQKGDIAEGYSVSREKKESFPLTVTSAQKNPTAFYLCASSMAQGISNYGYTFGSGTRLTVV.